This T cell receptor beta chain was recovered during a study of metastatic and nonmetastatic thyroid tumors. With MiXCR, TCRdb called clones anew from the PCR reads. This sample has 35,000 to 55,000 clones, with about 3.2% found just once. Many counts were recorded for this clone. All patients reached thyroid surgery having received no treatment beforehand. Sequencing used blood. The origin of this receptor is a female donor with papillary thyroid cancer or a benign thyroid nodule (not recorded which). Some clones in this sample may be carry-over from other donors' samples.

The CDR3 DNA follows: TGCGCCAGCAGGACTAGCGGGAGGTACACAGATACGCAGTATTTT. Translation: CASRTSGRYTDTQYF. The chain carries TRBV4-1 and TRBJ2-3, with 13 bases identical to TRBD2. The CDR3 contains 15 residues. CDR1 is MGHRA and CDR2 is YSYEKL in the germline V gene. V shed 6 bases and J 2 bases; nucleotides not matched to a gene: 2.